The 22 T cell receptor beta chains below all came from one sample that was sequenced in a study of T cell repertoires in cytomegalovirus infection (dated by TCRdb to the late 2010s). Sequenced on an Illumina HiSeq 1500. TCRdb took the public reads, trimmed them with fastp at Q25, ran MiXCR for clone calling and kept in-frame beta chains. Every distinct CDR3 protein forms one entry, paired with its most common genes and DNA. The sample table lists about 360,000 distinct CDR3 sequences, roughly 20% of them with a count of one. 7.5% to 9% of the sample is held by the ten biggest clonotypes. The sequencing sample was made of PBMCs. The source is a human donor in good health (CMV status not recorded). Some clones in this sample may be carry-over from other donors' samples.

This clonotype has a count of ten or more. V and J are TRBV7-4 and TRBJ1-2, with a possible D match to TRBD1 (5 bases). Germline V gene lookup returns CDR1 SGHVT and CDR2 SQSDAQ. The CDR3 length is 14 residues. Trimming left V 6 bases short and J 3 bases short, with 14 bases between. The CDR3 is CASSLLPGDYGYTF. CDR3 DNA sequence: TGTGCCAGCAGTCTCCTCCCGGGGGACTATGGCTACACCTTC.

This clonotype was detected a few times. The J gene is TRBJ2-1, the V gene TRBV24-1; D tentatively reads TRBD1 or TRBD2 (7 bases each). Germline values: CDR1 KGHDR, CDR2 SFDVKD. There are 18 residues in the CDR3. V lost 4 bases and J lost 0, with 18 bases in between. CDR3 nucleotide sequence: TGTGCCACCAGTGACGCCAGGGGGGGGGCCCGCTCCTACAATGAGCAGTTCTTC. Translated, it gives CATSDARGGARSYNEQFF.

V and J are TRBV2 and TRBJ2-1; no firm D call. The germline V gene encodes CDR1 SNHLY and CDR2 FYNNEI. CDR3 size: 11 residues. Trimming cost V 2 bases and J 10 bases, with 6 bases left between them. The CDR3 sequence is CASSESWEQFF. CDR3 DNA: TGTGCCAGCAGTGAAAGCTGGGAGCAGTTCTTC.

Ten or more counts support this clonotype. The DNA of the CDR3 is TGTGCCAGCAGCCCAGGACAGGTTAATCAGCCCCAGCATTTT. This codes for CASSPGQVNQPQHF. This sequence joins TRBV7-2 and TRBJ1-5; 7 positions agree with TRBD1. V was pared by 5 bases and J by 4 bases, with 5 bases of the junction left unmatched. The CDR3 extends over 14 amino acids. CDR1 is SGHTA and CDR2 is FQGNSA in the germline V gene.

A few counts support this clonotype. The CDR3 loop is CSARRSSGSLETQYF. The CDR3 DNA reads as TGCAGTGCTAGACGGTCTAGCGGGAGCCTAGAGACCCAGTACTTC. J is TRBJ2-5 and V is TRBV20-1; TRBD2 aligns across 10 bases. The CDR3 contains 15 residues. The V gene end was trimmed by 2 bases and the J gene end by 4 bases; junction bases not matched to a gene: 7. CDR1 is DFQATT and CDR2 is SNEGSKA in the germline V gene (reference sequence).

The rearrangement links TRBV29-1 to TRBJ2-3, with a weak D call TRBD1 (6 bases). From germline, CDR1 is SQVTM and CDR2 ANQGSEA. The ends were cut back, 4 bases at V and 0 bases at J, with 20 bases in the middle. This CDR3 has 17 amino acids. CDR3 in amino acids: CSVVPSPGQMSTDTQYF. CDR3 nucleotide sequence: TGCAGCGTTGTTCCTTCACCGGGACAAATGAGCACAGATACGCAGTATTTT.

This clonotype was counted ten times or more. The V call is TRBV4-3, the J call TRBJ2-2; 8 nucleotides agree with TRBD2. With V trimmed by 0 bases and J by 6 bases, 9 bases remained unmatched. Germline CDR1 LGHNA, CDR2 YSLEER. The CDR3 has 17 amino acids. The CDR3 sequence: CASSQDRGTRDPGELFF. The CDR3 bases are TGCGCCAGCAGCCAAGATAGAGGGACTAGGGATCCCGGGGAGCTGTTTTTT.

This clonotype was seen a few times. The genes are TRBV20-1 and TRBJ2-7; D uncertain. The CDR3 covers 11 residues. The germline gives CDR1 DFQATT, CDR2 SNEGSKA (reference sequence). Trimming stripped 2 bases from V and 6 bases from J, with 8 bases between. CDR3 sequence reads: CSARSGFEQYF. CDR3 sequence (DNA): TGCAGTGCTAGATCAGGCTTCGAGCAGTACTTC.

The V and J genes are TRBV20-1 and TRBJ2-5; TRBD2 is a possible D gene (6 bases). Trimming took 3 bases from V and 2 from J, leaving 16 bases between them. Germline V gene sequence: CDR1 DFQATT, CDR2 SNEGSKA (reference sequence). The CDR3 is 15 residues long. The CDR3 bases are TGCAGTGCTAGTCTACTAGCAGGTCGGCAAGAGACCCAGTACTTC. Translated, it gives CSASLLAGRQETQYF.

There are many counts of this clonotype. The chain couples TRBV15 to TRBJ2-4, with D possibly being TRBD1 or TRBD2 (5 bases each). The CDR3 is made up of 14 amino acids. The V end lost 0 bases, the J end lost 10 bases, and 13 bases lay between the germline ends. Germline V CDR1 and CDR2: LNHNV, YYDKDF (reference sequence). The CDR3 DNA is TGTGCCACCAGCAGAGATCGTATGGGACGAATTCAGTACTTC. Its protein is CATSRDRMGRIQYF.

The chain carries TRBV6-2 or TRBV6-3 and TRBJ2-1, with 7 bases aligning to TRBD2. There are 14 residues in the CDR3. Germline V CDR1 and CDR2: MNHEY, SVGEGT. V was clipped by 8 bases and J by 8 bases; unmatched bases: 12. The CDR3 DNA is TGTGCCAGCGTATCTAGGCGGGAGTTTGATGAGCAGTTCTTC. It is translated as CASVSRREFDEQFF.

This clonotype was seen a handful of times. The chain employs TRBV20-1 and TRBJ2-3; 9 positions agree with TRBD2. CDR1 is DFQATT and CDR2 is SNEGSKA in the germline V gene (reference sequence). The CDR3 length is 15 residues. J lost 0 bases, V lost 6 bases, and 7 bases had no gene match. The CDR3 sequence: CSARRTSASTDTQYF. DNA of the CDR3: TGCAGTGCAAGGAGGACTAGCGCTAGCACAGATACGCAGTATTTT.

This clonotype was seen a few times. The CDR3 sequence: CASRGWQETQYF. The CDR3 DNA is TGTGCCAGCAGGGGGTGGCAAGAGACCCAGTACTTC. This chain joins TRBV2 and TRBJ2-5, with no clear D. Trimming stripped 6 bases from V and 2 bases from J, with 7 bases between. The CDR3 is 12 residues long. Germline CDR1 SNHLY, CDR2 FYNNEI.

The table lists this clonotype with a few counts. V usage is TRBV6-1 and J usage is TRBJ1-1; no clear D gene. Trimming took off 1 base at V and 6 bases at J, with 12 bases between the two ends. Germline CDR1 reads MNHNS; CDR2 reads SASEGT. The CDR3 has 14 residues. The CDR3 here is CASSEVYGNPEAFF. CDR3 nucleotide sequence: TGTGCCAGCAGTGAAGTTTACGGGAATCCTGAAGCTTTCTTT.

The V call is TRBV12-3 or TRBV12-4, the J call TRBJ2-3; weak D call: TRBD2 (5 bases). Trimming removed 4 bases from V and 2 bases from J, with 10 bases in between. This CDR3 region has 14 residues. CDR3 coding DNA: TGTGCCAGCAGTTCCGGACTCACCACAGATACGCAGTATTTT. As protein: CASSSGLTTDTQYF.

A few counts support this clonotype. This chain uses TRBV7-6 with TRBJ2-5, with D perhaps matching TRBD1 (6 bases). The germline V gene encodes CDR1 SGHVS and CDR2 FNYEAQ. This CDR3 has 14 amino acids. V was clipped by 1 base and J by 4 bases, with 10 bases between them. CDR3 residues: CASSLGSRGETQYF. Written as DNA, the CDR3 is TGTGCCAGCAGCTTAGGGTCCAGGGGAGAGACCCAGTACTTC. The full variable domain, in which reference TRBV7-6 and TRBJ2-5 provide the parts outside the CDR3, is GAGVSQSPRYKVTKRGQDVALRCDPISGHVSLYWYRQALGQGPEFLTYFNYEAQQDKSGLPNDRFSAERPEGSISTLTIQRTEQRDSAMYRCASSLGSRGETQYFGPGTRLLVL.

There are a few counts of this clonotype. The chain couples TRBV10-3 to TRBJ2-2; D may be TRBD1 or TRBD2 (5 bases each). Germline V CDR1 and CDR2: ENHRY, SYGVKD. V shed 2 bases and J shed 4 bases, with 14 bases lying between them. CDR3 size: 16 residues. Here the CDR3 DNA reads TGTGCCATCAGTGAGCTTTTGGGGGACGCCACCGGGGAGCTGTTTTTT. Protein product: CAISELLGDATGELFF.

This clonotype occurred a few times. The chain uses TRBV6-5 and TRBJ1-4, with D unresolved. This CDR3 contains 13 residues. The V gene's germline CDR1 is MNHEY and CDR2 SVGAGI. Trimming took 2 bases from V and 5 from J, leaving 6 bases between them. Here the CDR3 reads CASSYVLNEKLFF. The CDR3 DNA reads TGTGCCAGCAGTTACGTCCTGAATGAAAAACTGTTTTTT.

V gene TRBV5-1 combines with J gene TRBJ2-2; 8 bases fit TRBD2. Germline V gene data show CDR1 as SGHRS and CDR2 as YFSETQ. This CDR3 has 13 amino acids. J was trimmed by 6 bases and V by 4 bases; bases with no gene match: 2. The CDR3 loop reads CASSPGRAGELFF. The CDR3, as DNA: TGCGCCAGCAGCCCCGGGAGGGCCGGGGAGCTGTTTTTT.

This clonotype showed up just a few times. The gene calls are TRBV14 and TRBJ2-3; D could derive from TRBD1 or TRBD2 (6 bases each). The length of the CDR3 is 15 residues. The V gene lost 4 bases and the J gene lost 5 bases, with 16 bases spanning the gap. CDR1 is SGHDN and CDR2 is FVKESK in the germline V gene. The CDR3 reads CASSRLGQTRDTQYF. The CDR3 DNA reads TGTGCCAGCAGCCGACTAGGACAGACCAGAGATACGCAGTATTTT. The whole variable domain, remainder taken from reference TRBV14 and TRBJ2-3, is EAGVTQFPSHSVIEKGQTVTLRCDPISGHDNLYWYRRVMGKEIKFLLHFVKESKQDESGMPNNRFLAERTGGTYSTLKVQPAELEDSGVYFCASSRLGQTRDTQYFGPGTRLTVL.

This clonotype was observed many times. V usage is TRBV7-2 and J usage is TRBJ2-6; D is unresolved. Per germline, CDR1 SGHTA and CDR2 FQGNSA. V lost 4 bases and J lost 6, with 16 bases in between. The CDR3 loop spans 16 amino acids. The CDR3: CASSSRAKPLANVLTF. CDR3 DNA: TGTGCCAGCAGCTCCCGGGCTAAGCCGTTGGCCAACGTCCTGACTTTC.

This clonotype was counted many times. The rearrangement links TRBV12-3 or TRBV12-4 to TRBJ2-5, with 9 bases fitting TRBD2. This CDR3 has 17 amino acids. V was pared by 3 bases and J by 4 bases, with 12 bases of the junction left unmatched. The CDR3 DNA reads as TGTGCCAGCAGTTTGGGCGGGAGGGCCGGAGGGGGAGAGACCCAGTACTTC. Protein product: CASSLGGRAGGGETQYF.